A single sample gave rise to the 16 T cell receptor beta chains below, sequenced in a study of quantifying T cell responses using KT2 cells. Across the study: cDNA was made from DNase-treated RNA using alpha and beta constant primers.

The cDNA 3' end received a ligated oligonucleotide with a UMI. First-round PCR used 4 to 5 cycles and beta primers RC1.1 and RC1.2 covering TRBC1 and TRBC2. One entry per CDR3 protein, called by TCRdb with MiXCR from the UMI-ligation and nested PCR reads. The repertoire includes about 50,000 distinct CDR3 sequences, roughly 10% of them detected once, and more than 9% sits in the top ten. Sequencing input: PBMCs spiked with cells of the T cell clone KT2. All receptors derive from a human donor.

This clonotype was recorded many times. The DNA for the CDR3 is TGTGCCAGCAGCAAAGATCGGGGATCAAGCCGGTTCTTC. Encoded protein: CASSKDRGSSRFF. V usage is TRBV21-1 and J usage is TRBJ2-1. TRBV21-1 is termed a pseudogene. This CDR3 is built from 13 residues.

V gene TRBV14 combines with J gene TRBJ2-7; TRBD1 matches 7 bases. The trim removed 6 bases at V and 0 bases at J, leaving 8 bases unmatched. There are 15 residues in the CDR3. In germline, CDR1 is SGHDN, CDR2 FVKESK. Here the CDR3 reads CASRATGTASYEQYF. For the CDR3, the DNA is TGTGCCAGCAGGGCAACCGGGACAGCCTCCTACGAGCAGTACTTC. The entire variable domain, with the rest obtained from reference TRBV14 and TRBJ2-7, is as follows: EAGVTQFPSHSVIEKGQTVTLRCDPISGHDNLYWYRRVMGKEIKFLLHFVKESKQDESGMPNNRFLAERTGGTYSTLKVQPAELEDSGVYFCASRATGTASYEQYFGPGTRLTVT.

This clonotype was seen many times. DNA of the CDR3: TGTGCCAGCAGCTTCCAAGACAGGAAGGACGGCTACACCTTC. It yields the protein CASSFQDRKDGYTF. The genes are TRBV7-8 and TRBJ1-2; possible D gene TRBD1, 6 bases. Germline CDR1 is SGHVS and CDR2 is FQNEAQ. CDR3 length: 14 amino acids. V lost 3 bases and J 8 bases, leaving 16 bases between the germline ends.

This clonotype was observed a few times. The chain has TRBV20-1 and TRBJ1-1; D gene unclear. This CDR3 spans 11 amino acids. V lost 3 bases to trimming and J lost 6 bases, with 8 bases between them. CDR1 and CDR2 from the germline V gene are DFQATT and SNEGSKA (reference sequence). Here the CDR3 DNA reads TGCAGTGCTAGTTGGTCCGCTGAAGCTTTCTTT. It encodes CSASWSAEAFF.

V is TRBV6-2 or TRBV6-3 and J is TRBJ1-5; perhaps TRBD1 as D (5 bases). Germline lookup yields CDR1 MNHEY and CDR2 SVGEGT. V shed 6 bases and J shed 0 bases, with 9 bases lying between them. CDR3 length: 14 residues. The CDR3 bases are TGTGCCAGCAGGGACGGACATAGCAATCAGCCCCAGCATTTT. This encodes CASRDGHSNQPQHF.

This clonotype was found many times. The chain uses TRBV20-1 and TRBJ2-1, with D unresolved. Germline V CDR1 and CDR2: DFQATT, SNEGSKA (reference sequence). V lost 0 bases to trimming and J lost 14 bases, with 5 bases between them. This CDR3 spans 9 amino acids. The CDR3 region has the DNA TGCAGTGCTAGAGATTCTAAGTTCTTC. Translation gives CSARDSKFF.

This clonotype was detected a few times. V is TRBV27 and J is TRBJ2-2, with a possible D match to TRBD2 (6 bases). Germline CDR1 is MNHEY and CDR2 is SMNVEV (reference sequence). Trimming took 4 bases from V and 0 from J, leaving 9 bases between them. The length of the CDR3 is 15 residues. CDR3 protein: CASSWAGSNTGELFF. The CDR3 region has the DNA TGTGCCAGCAGTTGGGCGGGATCGAACACCGGGGAGCTGTTTTTT.

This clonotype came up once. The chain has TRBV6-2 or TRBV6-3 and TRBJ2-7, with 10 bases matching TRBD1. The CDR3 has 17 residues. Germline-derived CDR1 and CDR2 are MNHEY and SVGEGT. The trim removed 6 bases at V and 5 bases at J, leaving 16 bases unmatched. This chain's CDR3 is CASSYDQRTGGPDEQYF. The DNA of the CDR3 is TGTGCCAGCAGCTACGACCAGAGGACAGGGGGTCCGGACGAGCAGTACTTC.

The CDR3 loop is CATSNRFTNQPQHF. The CDR3 region has the DNA TGTGCCACCAGCAACAGGTTTACTAATCAGCCCCAGCATTTT. The V gene is TRBV15, the J gene TRBJ1-5; TRBD1 is a possible D gene (5 bases). The ends were cut back, 4 bases at V and 4 bases at J, with 11 bases in the middle. This CDR3 region has 14 residues. Germline CDR1 is LNHNV and CDR2 is YYDKDF (reference sequence).

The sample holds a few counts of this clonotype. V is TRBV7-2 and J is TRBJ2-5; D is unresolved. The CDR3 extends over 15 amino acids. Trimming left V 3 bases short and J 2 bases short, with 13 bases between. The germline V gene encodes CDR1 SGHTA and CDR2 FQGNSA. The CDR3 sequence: CASSFTGPPQETQYF. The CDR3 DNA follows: TGTGCCAGCAGCTTCACCGGGCCACCTCAAGAGACCCAGTACTTC.

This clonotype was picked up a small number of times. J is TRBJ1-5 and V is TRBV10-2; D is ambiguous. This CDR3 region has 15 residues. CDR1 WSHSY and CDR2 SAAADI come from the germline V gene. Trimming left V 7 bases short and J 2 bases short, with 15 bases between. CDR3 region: CASTSVRAGNQPQHF. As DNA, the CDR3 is TGCGCCAGCACCTCGGTCCGGGCAGGCAATCAGCCCCAGCATTTT.

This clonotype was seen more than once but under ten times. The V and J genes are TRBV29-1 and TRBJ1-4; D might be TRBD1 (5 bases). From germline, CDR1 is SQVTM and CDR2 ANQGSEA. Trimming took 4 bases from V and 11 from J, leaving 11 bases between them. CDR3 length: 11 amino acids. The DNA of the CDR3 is TGCAGCGTTGTGGAGGGGCTGAAACTGTTTTTT. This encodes CSVVEGLKLFF.

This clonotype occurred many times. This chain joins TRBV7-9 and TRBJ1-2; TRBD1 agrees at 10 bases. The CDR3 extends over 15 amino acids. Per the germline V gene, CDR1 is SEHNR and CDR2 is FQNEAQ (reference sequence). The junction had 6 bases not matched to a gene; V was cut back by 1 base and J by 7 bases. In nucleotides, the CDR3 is TGTGCCAGCAGCTTAGGATTGGGACAGGGGCCTGGCTACACCTTC. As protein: CASSLGLGQGPGYTF.

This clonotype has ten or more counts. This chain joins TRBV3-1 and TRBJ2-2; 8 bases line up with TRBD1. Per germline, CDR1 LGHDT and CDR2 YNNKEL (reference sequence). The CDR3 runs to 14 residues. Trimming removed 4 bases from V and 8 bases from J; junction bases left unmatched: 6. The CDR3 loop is CASSRQGAMGELFF. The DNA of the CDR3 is TGTGCCAGCAGCCGCCAGGGGGCGATGGGGGAGCTGTTTTTT.

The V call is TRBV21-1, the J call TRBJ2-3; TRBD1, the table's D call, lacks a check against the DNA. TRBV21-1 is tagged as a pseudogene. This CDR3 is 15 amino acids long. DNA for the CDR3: TGTGCCAGCAGCACCGGGACAGGGAGCACAGATACGCAGTATTTT. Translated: CASSTGTGSTDTQYF.

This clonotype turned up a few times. As DNA, the CDR3 is TGCAGCGCCACCCCCCGCAGCTCCTACGAGCAGTACTTC. This gives the protein CSATPRSSYEQYF. This chain connects TRBV20-1 to TRBJ2-7; D is uncertain. Germline CDR1 and CDR2: DFQATT and SNEGSKA (reference sequence). This CDR3 has 13 residues.